Listed below are T cell receptor beta chains from one sample, sequenced in a study of T cell repertoires in cytomegalovirus infection. From the reads, TCRdb called clonotypes with MiXCR, one entry per CDR3 protein. Altogether roughly 990,000 distinct CDR3 sequences are present, roughly 30% being singletons, with the ten largest covering 11% to 15%. Antigens for these TCRs are unknown. Sequences were derived from cultured CD8+ T cells from PBMCs, sampled from culture after CMV antigen stimulation. These receptors were obtained from a human donor in good health (CMV status not recorded). Some clones in this sample may be carry-over from other donors' samples. CDR3s leave out the opening cysteine and the closing phenylalanine or tryptophan. Clone size is shown for a subset of rows, as once, few, many or a class of expanded clone.

J gene | clone size | V gene | CDR3 protein
TRBJ2-3 | many | TRBV7-8 | ACQRGGLAGWADTQY
TRBJ2-7 | NA | TRBV6-1 | ASSQGQDEQY
TRBJ2-2 | NA | TRBV12-3/TRBV12-4 | ASRGEDEANTGELF
TRBJ2-2 | NA | TRBV27 | ASRLAGGMNTGELF
TRBJ2-1 | few | TRBV6-5 | ASSYSGQGDNEQF
TRBJ2-3 | few | TRBV7-2 | ASSLGWGPWDTQY
TRBJ2-2 | many | TRBV7-9 | ASSLTSSDGELF
TRBJ1-5 | NA | TRBV19 | ASSIGPRDSNQPQH
TRBJ2-7 | NA | TRBV7-4 | ASSPDRPDQY
TRBJ2-1 | few | TRBV24-1 | ATSDSSGGPPTYNEQF
TRBJ1-1 | NA | TRBV5-5 | ASKGTATMNTEAF
TRBJ2-2 | many | TRBV7-6 | ASSRYSGGPLTGELF
TRBJ1-1 | NA | TRBV5-8 | ASSHRGERTEAF
TRBJ2-1 | few | TRBV12-5 | ASGWNDRGYSNEQF